This TCR beta chain emerged from a study of spatial heterogeneity in lung cancer. Germline V CDR1 and CDR2: SGHTA, FQGNSA. V lost 1 base and J 1 base, leaving 10 bases between the germline ends. There are 15 residues in the CDR3. TCRdb processed the 5' RACE reads anew with MiXCR; each CDR3 protein has one entry. The table shows thousands of distinct CDR3 sequences, with roughly 8.3% occurring only once. As for time point: sample taken at primary tumor resection. The J gene is TRBJ2-5, the V gene TRBV7-2; D is unresolved. The sequenced sample was normal lung tissue next to the tumor, obtained at surgery. The clonotype was recovered from a female donor with early-stage non-small cell lung cancer. The CDR3 sequence is CASSLGGRLQETQYF. The CDR3 region has the DNA TGTGCCAGCAGCTTAGGAGGCAGACTCCAAGAGACCCAGTACTTC.